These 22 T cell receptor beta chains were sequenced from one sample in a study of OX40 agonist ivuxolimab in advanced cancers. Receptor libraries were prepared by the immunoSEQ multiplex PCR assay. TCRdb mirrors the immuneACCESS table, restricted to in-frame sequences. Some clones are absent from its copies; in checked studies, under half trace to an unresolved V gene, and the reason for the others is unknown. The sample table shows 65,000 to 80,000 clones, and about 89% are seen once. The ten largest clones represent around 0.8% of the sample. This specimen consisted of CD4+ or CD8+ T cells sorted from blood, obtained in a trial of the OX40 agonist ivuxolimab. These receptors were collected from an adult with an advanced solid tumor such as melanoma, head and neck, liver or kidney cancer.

The CDR3: CASRLTTGAKQETQYF. For the CDR3, the DNA is TGTGCCAGCAGGCTTACTACAGGAGCCAAACAAGAGACCCAGTACTTC. The V and J genes are TRBV7-6 and TRBJ2-5; tentatively, D is TRBD1 (5 bases). The CDR3 totals 16 residues. Germline values: CDR1 SGHVS, CDR2 FNYEAQ. Trimming cost V 6 bases and J 2 bases, with 19 bases left between them.

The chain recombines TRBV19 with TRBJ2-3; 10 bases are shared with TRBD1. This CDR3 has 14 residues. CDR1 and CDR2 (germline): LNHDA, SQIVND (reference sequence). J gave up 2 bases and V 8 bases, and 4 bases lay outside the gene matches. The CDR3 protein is CASRDRGTTDTQYF. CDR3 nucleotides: TGTGCCAGTCGGGACAGGGGTACCACAGATACGCAGTATTTT.

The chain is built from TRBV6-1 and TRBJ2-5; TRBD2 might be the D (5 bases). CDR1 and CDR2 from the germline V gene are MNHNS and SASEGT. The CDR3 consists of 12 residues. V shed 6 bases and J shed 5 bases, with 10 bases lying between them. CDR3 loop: CASSSRRETQYF. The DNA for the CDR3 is TGTGCCAGCAGCTCTAGGAGGGAGACCCAGTACTTC.

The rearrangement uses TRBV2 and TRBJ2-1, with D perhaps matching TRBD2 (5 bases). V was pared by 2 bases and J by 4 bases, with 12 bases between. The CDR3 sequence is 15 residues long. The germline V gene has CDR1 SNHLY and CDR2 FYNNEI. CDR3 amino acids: CASSERSGIYNEQFF. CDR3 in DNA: TGTGCCAGCAGTGAAAGGAGCGGAATATACAATGAGCAGTTCTTC.

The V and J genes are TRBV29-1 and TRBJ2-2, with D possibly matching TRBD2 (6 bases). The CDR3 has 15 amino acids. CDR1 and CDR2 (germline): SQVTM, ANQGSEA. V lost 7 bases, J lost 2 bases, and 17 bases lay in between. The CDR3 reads CSGAPGTANTGELFF. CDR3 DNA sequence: TGCAGCGGTGCCCCCGGGACTGCCAACACCGGGGAGCTGTTTTTT.

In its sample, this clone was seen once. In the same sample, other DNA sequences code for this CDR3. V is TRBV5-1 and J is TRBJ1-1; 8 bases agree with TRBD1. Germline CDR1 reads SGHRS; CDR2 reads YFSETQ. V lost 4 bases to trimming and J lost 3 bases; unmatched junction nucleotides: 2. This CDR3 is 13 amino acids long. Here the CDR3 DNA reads TGCGCCAGCAGCCCGACAGGGGACACTGAAGCTTTCTTT. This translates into CASSPTGDTEAFF.

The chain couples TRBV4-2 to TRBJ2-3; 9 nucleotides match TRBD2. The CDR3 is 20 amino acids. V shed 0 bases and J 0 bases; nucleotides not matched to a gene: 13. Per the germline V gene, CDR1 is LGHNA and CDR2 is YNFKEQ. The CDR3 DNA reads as TGTGCCAGCAGCCAAGATCCTAGCGGGGTATACCTCCGGAGCACAGATACGCAGTATTTT. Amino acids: CASSQDPSGVYLRSTDTQYF.

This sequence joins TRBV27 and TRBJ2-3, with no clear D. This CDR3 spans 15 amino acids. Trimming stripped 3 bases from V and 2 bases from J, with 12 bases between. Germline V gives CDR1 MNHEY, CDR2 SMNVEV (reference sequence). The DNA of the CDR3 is TGTGCCAGCAGTTTGAAGAGACCGCTCACAGATACGCAGTATTTT. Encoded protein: CASSLKRPLTDTQYF.

DNA of the CDR3: TGTGCCAGCAAACCCGACGACGCCTACTATGGCTACACCTTC. Translation gives CASKPDDAYYGYTF. The chain links TRBV6-1 to TRBJ1-2, with unresolved D. Germline CDR1 and CDR2: MNHNS and SASEGT. V was trimmed by 7 bases and J by 3 bases, leaving 15 bases between them. The length of the CDR3 is 14 residues.

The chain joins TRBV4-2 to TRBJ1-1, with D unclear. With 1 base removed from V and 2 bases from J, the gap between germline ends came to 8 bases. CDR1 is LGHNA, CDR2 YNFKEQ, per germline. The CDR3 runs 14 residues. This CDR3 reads CASSQVGLNTEAFF. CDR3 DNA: TGTGCCAGCAGCCAAGTCGGGCTTAACACTGAAGCTTTCTTT.

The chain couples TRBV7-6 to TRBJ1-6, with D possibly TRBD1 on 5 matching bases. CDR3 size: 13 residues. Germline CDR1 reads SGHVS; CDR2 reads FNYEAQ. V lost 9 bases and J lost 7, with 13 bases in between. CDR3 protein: CASGAVENSPLHF. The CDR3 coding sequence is TGTGCCAGTGGGGCAGTCGAGAATTCACCCCTCCACTTT.

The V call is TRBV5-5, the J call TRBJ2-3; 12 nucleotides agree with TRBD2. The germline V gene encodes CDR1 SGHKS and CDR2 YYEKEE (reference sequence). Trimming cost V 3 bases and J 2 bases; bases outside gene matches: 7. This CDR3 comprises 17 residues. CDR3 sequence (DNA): TGTGCCAGCAGCTCCCTACTAGCGGGAGGTATCACAGATACGCAGTATTTT. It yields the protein CASSSLLAGGITDTQYF.

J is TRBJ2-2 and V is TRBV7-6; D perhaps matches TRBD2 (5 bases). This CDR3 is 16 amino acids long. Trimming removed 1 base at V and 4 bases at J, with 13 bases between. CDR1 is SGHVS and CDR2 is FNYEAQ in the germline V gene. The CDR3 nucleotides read TGTGCCAGCAGCTTAGGCCTCATTGAGGGCACCGGGGAGCTGTTTTTT. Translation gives CASSLGLIEGTGELFF. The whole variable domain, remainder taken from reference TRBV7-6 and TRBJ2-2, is GAGVSQSPRYKVTKRGQDVALRCDPISGHVSLYWYRQALGQGPEFLTYFNYEAQQDKSGLPNDRFSAERPEGSISTLTIQRTEQRDSAMYRCASSLGLIEGTGELFFGEGSRLTVL.

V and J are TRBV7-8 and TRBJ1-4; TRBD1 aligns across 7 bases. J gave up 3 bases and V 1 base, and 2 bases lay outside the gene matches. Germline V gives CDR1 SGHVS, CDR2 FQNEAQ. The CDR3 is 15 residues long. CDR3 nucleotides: TGTGCCAGCAGCTTAGGACAGGGAGCTAATGAAAAACTGTTTTTT. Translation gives CASSLGQGANEKLFF.

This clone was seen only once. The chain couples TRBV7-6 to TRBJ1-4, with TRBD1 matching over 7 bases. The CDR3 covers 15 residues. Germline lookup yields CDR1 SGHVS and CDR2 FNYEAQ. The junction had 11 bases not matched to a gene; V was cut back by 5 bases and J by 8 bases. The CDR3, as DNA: TGTGCCAGCAGCCTTTTAAACAGGGGAAAAGAAAAACTGTTTTTT. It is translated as CASSLLNRGKEKLFF.

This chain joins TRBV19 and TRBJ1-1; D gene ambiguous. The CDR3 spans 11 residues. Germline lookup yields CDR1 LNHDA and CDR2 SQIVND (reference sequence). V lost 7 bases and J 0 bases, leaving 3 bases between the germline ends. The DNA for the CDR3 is TGTGCCAGTAACTTGAACACTGAAGCTTTCTTT. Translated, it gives CASNLNTEAFF.

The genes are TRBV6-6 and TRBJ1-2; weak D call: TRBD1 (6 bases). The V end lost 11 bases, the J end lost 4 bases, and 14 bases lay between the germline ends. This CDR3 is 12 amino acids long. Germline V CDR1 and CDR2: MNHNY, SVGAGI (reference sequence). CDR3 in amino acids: CAHSGASYGYTF. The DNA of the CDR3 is TGTGCCCATTCGGGGGCGAGCTATGGCTACACCTTC.

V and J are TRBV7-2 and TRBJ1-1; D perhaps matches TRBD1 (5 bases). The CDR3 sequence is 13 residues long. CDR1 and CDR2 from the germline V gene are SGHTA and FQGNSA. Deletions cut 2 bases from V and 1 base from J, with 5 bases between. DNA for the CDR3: TGTGCCAGCAGCTTACAGGGGAACACTGAAGCTTTCTTT. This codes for CASSLQGNTEAFF.

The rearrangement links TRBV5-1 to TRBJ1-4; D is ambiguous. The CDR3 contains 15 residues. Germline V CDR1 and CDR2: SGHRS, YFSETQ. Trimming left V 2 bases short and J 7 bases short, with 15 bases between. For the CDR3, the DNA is TGCGCCAGCAGCTTAAATTTACAGTCGGGTGAAAAACTGTTTTTT. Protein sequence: CASSLNLQSGEKLFF. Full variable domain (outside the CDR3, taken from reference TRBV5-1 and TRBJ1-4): KAGVTQTPRYLIKTRGQQVTLSCSPISGHRSVSWYQQTPGQGLQFLFEYFSETQRNKGNFPGRFSGRQFSNSRSEMNVSTLELGDSALYLCASSLNLQSGEKLFFGSGTQLSVL.

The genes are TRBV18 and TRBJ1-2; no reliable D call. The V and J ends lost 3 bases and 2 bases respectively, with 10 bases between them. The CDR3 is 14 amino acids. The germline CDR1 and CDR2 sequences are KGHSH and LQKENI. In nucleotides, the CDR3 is TGTGCCAGCTCACCCACCGAGGGAAACTATGGCTACACCTTC. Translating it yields CASSPTEGNYGYTF. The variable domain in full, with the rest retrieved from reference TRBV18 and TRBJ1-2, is NAGVMQNPRHLVRRRGQEARLRCSPMKGHSHVYWYRQLPEEGLKFMVYLQKENIIDESGMPKERFSAEFPKEGPSILRIQQVVRGDSAAYFCASSPTEGNYGYTFGSGTRLTVV.

DNA of the CDR3: TGTGCCAGCAACCCGCGCGATCAGGGAAGGGGACGGAATTCACCCCTCCACTTT. Translation gives CASNPRDQGRGRNSPLHF. The chain is built from TRBV2 and TRBJ1-6; tentatively, D is TRBD1 (5 bases). Looked up from germline, CDR1 is SNHLY and CDR2 is FYNNEI. V dropped 7 bases and J dropped 7 bases, with 26 bases sitting between them. CDR3 length equals 18 residues.

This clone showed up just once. The CDR3, as DNA: TGTGCCAGCACCGGGCAGGGAGTGCATCAGCCCCAGCATTTT. It specifies CASTGQGVHQPQHF. This sequence joins TRBV6-6 and TRBJ1-5, with TRBD1 as a possible D gene (5 bases). V lost 7 bases and J 5 bases, leaving 15 bases between the germline ends. Germline lookup yields CDR1 MNHNY and CDR2 SVGAGI (reference sequence). The CDR3 has 14 residues.